This T cell receptor (beta chain) derives from a study of blood T cell repertoires in COVID-19. Whole-study context: The origin of the acute and convalescent COVID-19 samples was the United States, Italy and Spain.

Only in-frame clones appear in the TCRdb table, and some are missing; sequencing was by immunoSEQ multiplex PCR. The sample carries fewer than 250,000 clones, approximately 90% recorded once. Germline CDR1 is SNHLY and CDR2 is FYNNEI. V was pared by 6 bases and J by 8 bases, with 22 bases between. The CDR3 extends over 16 amino acids. The chain employs TRBV2 and TRBJ2-2; D perhaps matches TRBD2 (5 bases). This TCR was sampled from a man aged 50-59 years who had been exposed to COVID-19. What was sequenced was PBMCs or T cells enriched from blood (not recorded which). CDR3 protein: CASSRTSNPGGGELFF. CDR3 in DNA: TGTGCCAGCAGCCGGACTTCAAACCCTGGTGGTGGGGAGCTGTTTTTT.